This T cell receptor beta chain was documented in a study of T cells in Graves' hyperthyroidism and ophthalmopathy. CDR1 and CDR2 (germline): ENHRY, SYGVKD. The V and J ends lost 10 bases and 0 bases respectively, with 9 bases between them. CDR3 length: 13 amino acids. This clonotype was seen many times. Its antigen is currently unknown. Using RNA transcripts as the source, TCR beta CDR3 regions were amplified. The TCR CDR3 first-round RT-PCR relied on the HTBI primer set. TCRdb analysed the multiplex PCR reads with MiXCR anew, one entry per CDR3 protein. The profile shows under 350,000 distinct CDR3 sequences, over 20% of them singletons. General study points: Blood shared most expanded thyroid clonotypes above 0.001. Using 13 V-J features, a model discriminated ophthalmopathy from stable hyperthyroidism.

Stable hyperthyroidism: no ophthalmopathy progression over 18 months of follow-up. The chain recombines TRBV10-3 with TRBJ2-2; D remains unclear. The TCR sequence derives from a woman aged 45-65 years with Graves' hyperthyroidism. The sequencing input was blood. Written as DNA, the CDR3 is TGTGCCAGTCGACCCCCGAACACCGGGGAGCTGTTTTTT. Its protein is CASRPPNTGELFF.